The 14 T cell receptor beta chains in this list originate from one sample, sequenced in a study of T cells after yellow fever vaccination. In TCRdb, the 5' RACE reads were re-called with MiXCR into one record per CDR3 protein. The sample records a few hundred thousand distinct CDR3 sequences, roughly 4.3% being singletons. Sequenced material: PBMCs, taken 5 days after the yellow fever booster vaccination. The receptors come from a young man who received the YFV17D yellow fever vaccine.

This sequence joins TRBV29-1 and TRBJ2-3; the D gene is possibly TRBD2 (6 bases). The CDR3 has 15 amino acids. The germline V gene has CDR1 SQVTM and CDR2 ANQGSEA. The V gene lost 4 bases and the J gene lost 0 bases, with 14 bases spanning the gap. CDR3 DNA: TGCAGCGTTGGGGGGGTGACGCATAGCACAGATACGCAGTATTTT. Amino acid sequence: CSVGGVTHSTDTQYF.

This clonotype has just a few counts. This chain connects TRBV20-1 to TRBJ2-3; 9 nucleotides align to TRBD1. Germline CDR1 DFQATT, CDR2 SNEGSKA (reference sequence). The CDR3 length is 14 residues. Unmatched junction bases numbered 8, after V lost 6 bases and J lost 4 bases. The CDR3 is CSATGTGSSDTQYF. The CDR3, as DNA: TGCAGTGCAACCGGGACAGGGTCTTCAGATACGCAGTATTTT.

The chain uses TRBV5-1 and TRBJ2-5, with 12 bases that match TRBD1. Losses at the gene ends were 4 bases for V and 4 bases for J; bases not matched to a gene: 11. Germline V gene sequence: CDR1 SGHRS, CDR2 YFSETQ. CDR3 length: 17 amino acids. CDR3 sequence reads: CASSPGTGGERRETQYF. The CDR3 region has the DNA TGCGCCAGCAGCCCCGGGACAGGGGGCGAGAGAAGAGAGACCCAGTACTTC.

The chain combines TRBV5-1 with TRBJ1-5; D possibly corresponds to TRBD1 (6 bases). There are 15 residues in the CDR3. Trimming left V 0 bases short and J 7 bases short, with 14 bases between. The germline gives CDR1 SGHRS, CDR2 YFSETQ. For the CDR3, the DNA is TGCGCCAGCAGCTTGGAGGGGGGCGCGGGGCAGCCCCAGCATTTT. Protein: CASSLEGGAGQPQHF.

This clonotype has at least ten counts. The J gene is TRBJ1-1, the V gene TRBV20-1; D may be TRBD1 (5 bases). There are 15 residues in the CDR3. Trimming removed 0 bases from V and 8 bases from J, with 19 bases in between. Germline assignment: CDR1 DFQATT and CDR2 SNEGSKA (reference sequence). The CDR3 here is CSARDPKGPGREAFF. The CDR3 DNA reads as TGCAGTGCTAGAGATCCGAAGGGGCCCGGTAGAGAAGCTTTCTTT.

The chain combines TRBV7-9 with TRBJ2-1; 9 nucleotides line up with TRBD2. CDR1 and CDR2 (germline): SEHNR, FQNEAQ (reference sequence). CDR3 length: 17 amino acids. The V and J ends lost 5 bases and 1 base, in that order; junction bases with no gene match: 9. The CDR3 sequence: CASSPRTSGYSYNEQFF. CDR3 nucleotides: TGTGCCAGCAGCCCTCGTACTAGCGGGTATTCCTACAATGAGCAGTTCTTC.

This clonotype showed up just a few times. The rearrangement links TRBV20-1 to TRBJ2-1; D gene unclear. V was pared by 7 bases and J by 5 bases, with 12 bases between. CDR3 size: 12 residues. CDR1 is DFQATT and CDR2 is SNEGSKA in the germline V gene (reference sequence). This CDR3 reads CSVLVINNEQFF. DNA for the CDR3: TGCAGTGTTCTAGTGATTAACAATGAGCAGTTCTTC.

The chain couples TRBV20-1 to TRBJ2-1, with 9 bases fitting TRBD1. In germline, CDR1 is DFQATT, CDR2 SNEGSKA (reference sequence). V gave up 4 bases and J gave up 8 bases; unmatched junction bases: 9. The CDR3 contains 14 residues. This CDR3 is CSAIPGQGFDEQFF. Here the CDR3 DNA reads TGCAGTGCTATCCCGGGACAGGGTTTCGATGAGCAGTTCTTC.

This clonotype was observed a few times. The chain couples TRBV20-1 to TRBJ1-6; a weak D match, TRBD1 (6 bases). Germline V gives CDR1 DFQATT, CDR2 SNEGSKA (reference sequence). This CDR3 has 16 amino acids. V was trimmed by 1 base and J by 10 bases, leaving 20 bases between them. The CDR3 DNA reads TGCAGTGCTAGAGTCCCATCAGGGGCGCAAAGGTCACCCCTCCACTTT. Protein product: CSARVPSGAQRSPLHF.

The table lists this clonotype with many counts. The CDR3 coding sequence is TGTGCCAGCAGCAAAGTTAGGGGCCGGCCTTATCGGAACCTAGCCAAAAACATTCAGTACTTC. This gives the protein CASSKVRGRPYRNLAKNIQYF. The chain uses TRBV21-1 and TRBJ2-4; the D call of TRBD1 is as the table states it, not checked on the DNA. TRBV21-1 is marked as a pseudogene. This CDR3 is built from 21 residues.

The chain joins TRBV5-1 to TRBJ2-7; 8 bases are shared with TRBD1. Germline V CDR1 and CDR2: SGHRS, YFSETQ. V shed 3 bases, J shed 0 bases, and the junction held 2 bases outside the gene matches. This CDR3 has 14 residues. The CDR3 loop is CASSSTGGSYEQYF. The CDR3 bases are TGCGCCAGCAGCTCCACAGGGGGCTCCTACGAGCAGTACTTC. Together with reference TRBV5-1 and TRBJ2-7, the CDR3 gives the full variable domain: KAGVTQTPRYLIKTRGQQVTLSCSPISGHRSVSWYQQTPGQGLQFLFEYFSETQRNKGNFPGRFSGRQFSNSRSEMNVSTLELGDSALYLCASSSTGGSYEQYFGPGTRLTVT.

This clonotype was picked up many times. This sequence joins TRBV5-1 and TRBJ2-7, with D perhaps matching TRBD1 or TRBD2 (5 bases each). The CDR3 runs to 14 residues. In germline, CDR1 is SGHRS, CDR2 YFSETQ. Trimming left V 4 bases short and J 4 bases short, with 15 bases between. The CDR3 nucleotides read TGCGCCAGCAGCCCGGGACCGGGGAGATACGAGCAGTACGTC. Protein: CASSPGPGRYEQYV.

This clonotype was detected only a few times. CDR3 DNA: TGTGCCAGTAGTATCGGGACAGGAAACTACGAGCAGTACGTC. Its translation is CASSIGTGNYEQYV. The rearrangement links TRBV19 to TRBJ2-7; 8 bases align to TRBD1. Germline CDR1 is LNHDA and CDR2 is SQIVND (reference sequence). This CDR3 comprises 14 residues. The V segment lost 3 bases and the J segment 3 bases; nucleotides outside the gene matches: 4.

This clonotype was seen more than once but under ten times. The chain is built from TRBV20-1 and TRBJ1-1, with D perhaps TRBD1 (5 bases). The CDR3 has 14 amino acids. Germline lookup yields CDR1 DFQATT and CDR2 SNEGSKA (reference sequence). Deletions cut 3 bases from V and 3 bases from J, with 14 bases between. As DNA, the CDR3 is TGCAGTGCTAGCGAAGGGGCCGCTGACACTGAAGCTTTCTTT. Protein product: CSASEGAADTEAFF.